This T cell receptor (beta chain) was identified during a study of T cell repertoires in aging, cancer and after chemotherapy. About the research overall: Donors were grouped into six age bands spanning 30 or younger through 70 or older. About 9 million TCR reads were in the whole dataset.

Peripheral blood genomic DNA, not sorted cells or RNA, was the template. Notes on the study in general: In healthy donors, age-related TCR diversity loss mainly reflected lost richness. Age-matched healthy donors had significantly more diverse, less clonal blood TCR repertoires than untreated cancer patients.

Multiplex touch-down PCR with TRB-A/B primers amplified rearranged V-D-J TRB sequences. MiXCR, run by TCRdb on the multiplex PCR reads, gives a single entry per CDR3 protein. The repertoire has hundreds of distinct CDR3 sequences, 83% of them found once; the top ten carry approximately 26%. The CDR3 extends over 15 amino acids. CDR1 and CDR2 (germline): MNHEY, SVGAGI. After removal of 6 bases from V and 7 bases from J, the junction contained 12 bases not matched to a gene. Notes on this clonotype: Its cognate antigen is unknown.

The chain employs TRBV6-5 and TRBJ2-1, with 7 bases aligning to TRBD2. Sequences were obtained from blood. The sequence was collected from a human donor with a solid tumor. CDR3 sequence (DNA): TGTGCCAGCAGGGGGGGGGGGAGCGGGTTGAATGAGCAGTTCTTC. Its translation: CASRGGGSGLNEQFF.